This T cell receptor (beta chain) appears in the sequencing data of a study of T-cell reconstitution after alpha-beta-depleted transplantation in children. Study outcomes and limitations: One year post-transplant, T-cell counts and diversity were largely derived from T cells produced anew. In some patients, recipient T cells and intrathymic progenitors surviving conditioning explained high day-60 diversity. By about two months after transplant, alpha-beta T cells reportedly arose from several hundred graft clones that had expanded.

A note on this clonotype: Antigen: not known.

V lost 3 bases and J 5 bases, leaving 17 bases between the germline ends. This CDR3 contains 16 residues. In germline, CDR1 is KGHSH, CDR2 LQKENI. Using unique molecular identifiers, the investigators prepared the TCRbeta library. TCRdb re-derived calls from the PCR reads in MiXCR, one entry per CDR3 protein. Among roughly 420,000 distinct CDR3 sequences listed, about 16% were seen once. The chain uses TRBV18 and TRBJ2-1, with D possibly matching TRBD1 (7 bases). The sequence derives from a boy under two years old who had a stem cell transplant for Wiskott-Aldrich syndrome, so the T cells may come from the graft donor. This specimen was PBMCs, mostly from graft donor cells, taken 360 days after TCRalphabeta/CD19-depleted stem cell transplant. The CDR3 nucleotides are TGTGCCAGCTCACCTATCGGAGGGGGCGGAAACAATGAGCAGTTCTTC. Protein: CASSPIGGGGNNEQFF. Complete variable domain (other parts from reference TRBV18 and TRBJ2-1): NAGVMQNPRHLVRRRGQEARLRCSPMKGHSHVYWYRQLPEEGLKFMVYLQKENIIDESGMPKERFSAEFPKEGPSILRIQQVVRGDSAAYFCASSPIGGGGNNEQFFGPGTRLTVL.